This T cell receptor (beta chain) was profiled in a study of cytomegalovirus exposure and HLA in healthy donors. Overall study findings and caveats: CMV serostatus was the sole immune exposure information available. Later analysis revealed greater clonal expansion in HLA-associated TCR beta chains than in equally common others.

The CDR3 is made up of 17 amino acids. CDR1 is KGHSH, CDR2 LQKENI, per germline. Trimming took 2 bases from V and 3 from J; bases not matched to a gene: 8. This cohort consisted of healthy bone marrow donors. Although they were nominally healthy when sampled, donors likely had unrecorded immune exposures. Comments on this clone: Its antigen is unidentified.

Amplification used 60 Vbeta primers and 13 Jbeta primers. Clones were read by immunoSEQ multiplex PCR, and TCRdb kept only the in-frame ones, dropping some. This sample's table reports 160,000 or so clones. V is TRBV18 and J is TRBJ2-2; 8 bases match TRBD1. Sample: PBMCs. The clonotype was recovered from a man under 40 in good health and CMV-seronegative. The CDR3: CASSPLHGTGYTGELFF. CDR3 DNA: TGTGCCAGCTCACCATTACACGGGACAGGTTACACCGGGGAGCTGTTTTTT. The full variable domain, rest sourced from reference TRBV18 and TRBJ2-2, is NAGVMQNPRHLVRRRGQEARLRCSPMKGHSHVYWYRQLPEEGLKFMVYLQKENIIDESGMPKERFSAEFPKEGPSILRIQQVVRGDSAAYFCASSPLHGTGYTGELFFGEGSRLTVL.